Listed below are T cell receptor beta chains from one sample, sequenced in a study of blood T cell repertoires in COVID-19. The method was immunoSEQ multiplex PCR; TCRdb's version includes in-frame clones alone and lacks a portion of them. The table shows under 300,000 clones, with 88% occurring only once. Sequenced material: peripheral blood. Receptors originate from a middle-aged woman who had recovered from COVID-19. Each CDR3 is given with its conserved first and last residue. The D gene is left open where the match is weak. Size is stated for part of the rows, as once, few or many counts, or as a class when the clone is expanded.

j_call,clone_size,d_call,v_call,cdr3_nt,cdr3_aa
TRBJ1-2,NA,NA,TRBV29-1,TGCAGCGTGGAAGGGGGGCCCAGCTCTAACTATGGCTACACCTTC,CSVEGGPSSNYGYTF
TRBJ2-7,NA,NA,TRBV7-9,TGTGCCAGCAGCTTCGAAACAGGTCCGCGGTCGGGCTACGAGCAGTACTTC,CASSFETGPRSGYEQYF
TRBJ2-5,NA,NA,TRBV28,TGTGCCAGCAGTTTATTCAGTCAAGAGACCCAGTACTTC,CASSLFSQETQYF
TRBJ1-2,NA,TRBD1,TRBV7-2,TGTGCCAGCAGCTTCGGGGACAGGGCGGGTGGCTACACCTTC,CASSFGDRAGGYTF
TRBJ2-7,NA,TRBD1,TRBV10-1,TGCGCCAGTCTCACCTCCGGACAGGCCTACGAGCAGTACTTC,CASLTSGQAYEQYF
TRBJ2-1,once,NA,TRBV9,TGTGCCAGCAGCGTAGAAGGGCAGCGGTACAATGAGCAGTTCTTC,CASSVEGQRYNEQFF
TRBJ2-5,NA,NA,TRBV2,TGTGCCAGCGTCCGGACAACTCAAGAGACCCAGTACTTC,CASVRTTQETQYF
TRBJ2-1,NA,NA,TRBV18,TGTGCCAGCTCATCCTCGACAGGCACTGAGCAGTTCTTC,CASSSSTGTEQFF
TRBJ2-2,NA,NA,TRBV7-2,TGTGCCAGCAGCCTCTCAGGGGCCCCGAACACCGGGGAGCTGTTTTTT,CASSLSGAPNTGELFF
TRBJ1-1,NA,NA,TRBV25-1,TGTGCCAGCCACCTTACAGGGAACACTGAAGCTTTCTTT,CASHLTGNTEAFF
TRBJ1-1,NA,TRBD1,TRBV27,TGTGCCAGCAGTTTACGGGGACAGACAAACACTGAAGCTTTCTTT,CASSLRGQTNTEAFF
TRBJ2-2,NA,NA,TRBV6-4,TGTGCCAGCAGTGAGCGGGACACCGGGGAGCTGTTTTTT,CASSERDTGELFF
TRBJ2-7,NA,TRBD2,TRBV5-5,TGTGCCAGCAGCTTGTCGGGACTAGCCTACGAGCAGTACTTC,CASSLSGLAYEQYF
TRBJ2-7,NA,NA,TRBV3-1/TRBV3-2,TGTGCCAGCAGCTTTCAGACAGGGAGGATGAACGAGCAGTACTTC,CASSFQTGRMNEQYF
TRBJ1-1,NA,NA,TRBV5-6,TGTGCCAGCAGCTTGGGACAGGCTGAAGCTTTCTTT,CASSLGQAEAFF
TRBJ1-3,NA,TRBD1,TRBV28,TGTGCCAGCAGTTTCGTGGACAGGGGCTTCATATATTTT,CASSFVDRGFIYF
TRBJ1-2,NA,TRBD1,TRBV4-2,TGTGCCAGCAGCTCAACCGGGGGGGCTGACAGGGTATATGGCTACACCTTC,CASSSTGGADRVYGYTF
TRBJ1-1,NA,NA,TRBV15,TGTGCCACCAGCAGAGATCGAAGGGACTACACTGAAGCTTTCTTT,CATSRDRRDYTEAFF
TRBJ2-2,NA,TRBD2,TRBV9,TGTGCCAGCAGCCCACCGGGAGGGCGGCAGAACACCGGGGAGCTGTTTTTT,CASSPPGGRQNTGELFF
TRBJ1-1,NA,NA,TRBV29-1,TGCAGCGCCCTTTATATGAACACTGAAGCTTTCTTT,CSALYMNTEAFF
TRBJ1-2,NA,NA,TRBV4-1,TGCGCCAGCAGCCAAGATCGCGGGCGGGGGGCAGGGCTACGGAACTATGGCTACACCTTC,CASSQDRGRGAGLRNYGYTF
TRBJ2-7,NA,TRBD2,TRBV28,TGTGCCAGCAGAACCGCGGGGGGGCGGCCCTACGAGCAGTACTTC,CASRTAGGRPYEQYF
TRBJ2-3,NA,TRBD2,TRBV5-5,TGTGCCAGCAGCTTCCTTGTTACTAGCGGGAAACTTAGCACAGATACGCAGTATTTT,CASSFLVTSGKLSTDTQYF
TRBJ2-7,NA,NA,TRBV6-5,TGTGCCAGCAGTTACTCGCTCGGGAACTACGAGCAGTACTTC,CASSYSLGNYEQYF
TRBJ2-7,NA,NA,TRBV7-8,TGTGCCAGCAGCTTAATCGGGGGTTACGAGCAGTACTTC,CASSLIGGYEQYF
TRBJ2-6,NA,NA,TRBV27,TGTGCCAGCAGTAGGGGGTGGGGCTCTGGGGCCAACGTCCTGACTTTC,CASSRGWGSGANVLTF
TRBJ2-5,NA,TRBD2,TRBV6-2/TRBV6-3,TGTGCCAGCAGCGAGGGTATAGCGGGGAACCAAGAGACCCAGTACTTC,CASSEGIAGNQETQYF
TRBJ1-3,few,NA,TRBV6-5,TGTGCCAGCATAAGAGGGGGCTCTGGAAACACCATATATTTT,CASIRGGSGNTIYF
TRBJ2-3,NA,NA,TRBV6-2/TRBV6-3,TGTGCCAGCAGTTACATGGCAGGTACAGATACGCAGTATTTT,CASSYMAGTDTQYF
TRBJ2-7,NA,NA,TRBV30,TGTGCCTGGAATTTGGATAGGAGCTCCTACGAGCAGTACTTC,CAWNLDRSSYEQYF
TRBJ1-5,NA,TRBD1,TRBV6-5,TGTGCCAGCAGTTACTCAAGGGGGCGCGGTCAGCCCCAGCATTTT,CASSYSRGRGQPQHF
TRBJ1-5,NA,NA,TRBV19,TGTGCCAGTAGTCCTCAGGCGGGGAGCAATCAGCCCCAGCATTTT,CASSPQAGSNQPQHF
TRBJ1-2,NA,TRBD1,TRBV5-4,TGTGCCAGCAGCAAGACACAGGGGATCAGTGGCTACACCTTC,CASSKTQGISGYTF
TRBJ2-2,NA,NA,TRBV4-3,TGCGCCAGCAGCCAAGATTCCTACACCGGGGAGCTGTTTTTT,CASSQDSYTGELFF
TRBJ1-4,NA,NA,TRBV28,TGTGCCAGCAGTTTTCAGGGGCTGGGTGAAAAACTGTTTTTT,CASSFQGLGEKLFF
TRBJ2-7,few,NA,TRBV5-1,TGCGCCAGCAGCTTAGGAGCCTCAACCTACGAGCAGTACTTC,CASSLGASTYEQYF
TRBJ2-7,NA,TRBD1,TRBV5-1,TGCGCCAGCAGCTTGGTTCAGGGGGCCCACGAGCAGTACTTC,CASSLVQGAHEQYF
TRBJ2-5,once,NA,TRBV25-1,TGTGCCAGCAGTGAATCAGGGTTTGCGGAGACCCAGTACTTC,CASSESGFAETQYF
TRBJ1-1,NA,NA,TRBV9,TGTGCCAGCAGCCCTCTGACCACGCAGGGCACTGAAGCTTTCTTT,CASSPLTTQGTEAFF
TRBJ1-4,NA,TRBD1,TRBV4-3,TGCGCCAGCAGCCAAGACCCCGGACAGGGCCTTCGGGAAAAACTGTTTTTT,CASSQDPGQGLREKLFF